The clone carrying this T cell receptor beta chain appeared a few times. Its antigen is not known. MiXCR was run by TCRdb on the RACE reads, yielding one entry per CDR3 protein. The table records approximately 90,000 distinct CDR3 sequences, about 11% of them present only once. These data are taken from a study of human T cells and chemical hapten exposure. CDR1 is MGHDK and CDR2 is SYGVNS in the germline V gene. Trimming left V 4 bases short and J 2 bases short, with 11 bases between. The CDR3 spans 14 residues. The time point was: patch test 2, 6 weeks after DPC sensitization. This sample's treatment: therapeutic diphenylcyclopropenone sensitization with weekly scalp DPC. Study-wide results and limits: Expanded TCRs clustered into significantly more large CDR3 similarity groups than controls, the analysis revealed.

This sequence was found in a man aged 40-50 years with alopecia areata. Some clones in this sample may be carry-over from other donors' samples. This rearrangement joins TRBV25-1 to TRBJ2-5; no reliable D call. Here the sequenced sample was whole blood, taken in connection with sensitization to the hapten diphenylcyclopropenone (DPC). CDR3 in DNA: TGTGCCAGCAGTGTAGGGCAGGTGCAAGAGACCCAGTACTTC. Protein product: CASSVGQVQETQYF.